Listed below are T cell receptor beta chains from one sample, sequenced in a study of control samples from healthy donors and cancer patients. Profiled with immunoSEQ multiplex PCR; TCRdb holds only in-frame clones, not every one. The sample carries approximately 150,000 clones, over 95% recorded once. Sequencing was performed on blood. Receptors were obtained from a woman younger than 45 in good health. Both conserved end residues are part of each CDR3. A D gene is named only where the DNA matches it firmly. Clone size, where shown, is once, few, many, or a class for clones that have expanded.

clone size: .
J gene: TRBJ2-1
V gene: TRBV27
D gene: .
CDR3 DNA: TGTGCCAGCAGTTTAGGGACTGAGCAGTTCTTC
CDR3 protein: CASSLGTEQFF

clone size: .
J gene: TRBJ1-4
V gene: TRBV29-1
D gene: TRBD1
CDR3 DNA: TGCAGCGTTGATAGGGGGCAGGGGGGTGAAAAACTGTTTTTT
CDR3 protein: CSVDRGQGGEKLFF

clone size: .
J gene: TRBJ2-1
V gene: TRBV15
D gene: TRBD2
CDR3 DNA: TGTGCCACCAGCAGCTTCCTTGGACTAGCGGGGAACAATGAGCAGTTCTTC
CDR3 protein: CATSSFLGLAGNNEQFF

clone size: .
J gene: TRBJ2-1
V gene: TRBV4-1
D gene: TRBD2
CDR3 DNA: TGCGCCAGCAGCCAAGGGCTAGCGGGGGGTAGGGGTGAGCAGTTCTTC
CDR3 protein: CASSQGLAGGRGEQFF

clone size: .
J gene: TRBJ1-5
V gene: TRBV15
D gene: .
CDR3 DNA: TGTGCCACCAGCAGAGAGGACCTTAGCAATCAGCCCCAGCATTTT
CDR3 protein: CATSREDLSNQPQHF

clone size: .
J gene: TRBJ1-5
V gene: TRBV4-1
D gene: .
CDR3 DNA: TGCGCCAGCAGCCAAGTCCTTTTGACATATCAGCCCCAGCATTTT
CDR3 protein: CASSQVLLTYQPQHF

clone size: .
J gene: TRBJ1-4
V gene: TRBV30
D gene: .
CDR3 DNA: TGTGCCTGGAGTAGAAGGGTAGATGAAAAACTGTTTTTT
CDR3 protein: CAWSRRVDEKLFF

clone size: .
J gene: TRBJ1-1
V gene: TRBV28
D gene: .
CDR3 DNA: TGTGCCAGCACCCGGTGGGGGGCTAACACTGAAGCTTTCTTT
CDR3 protein: CASTRWGANTEAFF

clone size: .
J gene: TRBJ1-6
V gene: TRBV30
D gene: .
CDR3 DNA: TGTGCCTGGAGTGTACGGGCAGGGCCCTCACCCCTCCACTTT
CDR3 protein: CAWSVRAGPSPLHF

clone size: once
J gene: TRBJ2-3
V gene: TRBV5-6
D gene: TRBD1
CDR3 DNA: TGTGCCAGCAGCTTGGGTTGGAGGACAGGGGATGCAGATACGCAGTATTTT
CDR3 protein: CASSLGWRTGDADTQYF

clone size: .
J gene: TRBJ2-7
V gene: TRBV9
D gene: .
CDR3 DNA: TGTGCCAGCAGCGTAGGGGTAGGAGGCTACGAGCAGTACTTC
CDR3 protein: CASSVGVGGYEQYF

clone size: once
J gene: TRBJ1-3
V gene: TRBV5-6
D gene: TRBD1
CDR3 DNA: TGTGCCAGCAGCTTGGAGGGACAGCCTGGAAACACCATATATTTT
CDR3 protein: CASSLEGQPGNTIYF

clone size: .
J gene: TRBJ2-1
V gene: TRBV2
D gene: TRBD1
CDR3 DNA: TGTGCCAGCACCCGGGACAGGGGCTCGGGAGGGCAGTTCTTC
CDR3 protein: CASTRDRGSGGQFF

clone size: .
J gene: TRBJ2-1
V gene: TRBV4-1
D gene: TRBD1
CDR3 DNA: TGCGCCAGCAGCCAGGGGACAGCCACCTACAATGAGCAGTTCTTC
CDR3 protein: CASSQGTATYNEQFF

clone size: few
J gene: TRBJ2-7
V gene: TRBV7-6
D gene: .
CDR3 DNA: TGTGCCAGCAGCTTAGGGTTCGGCGAGCAGTACTTC
CDR3 protein: CASSLGFGEQYF

clone size: .
J gene: TRBJ2-3
V gene: TRBV29-1
D gene: .
CDR3 DNA: TGCAGCCTGATTTGGAGAGATTACACAGATACGCAGTATTTT
CDR3 protein: CSLIWRDYTDTQYF

clone size: .
J gene: TRBJ1-2
V gene: TRBV5-1
D gene: .
CDR3 DNA: TGCGCCAGCAGCCGCAGGGACCAGGGACACTATGGCTACACCTTC
CDR3 protein: CASSRRDQGHYGYTF

clone size: .
J gene: TRBJ1-1
V gene: TRBV5-5
D gene: .
CDR3 DNA: TGTGCCAGCAGCTACCGGGAGGGCACTGAAGCTTTCTTT
CDR3 protein: CASSYREGTEAFF

clone size: .
J gene: TRBJ1-2
V gene: TRBV29-1
D gene: TRBD1
CDR3 DNA: TGCAGCGTTGAGCCACAGGGGGTAGGCTATGGCTACACCTTC
CDR3 protein: CSVEPQGVGYGYTF

clone size: once
J gene: TRBJ2-4
V gene: TRBV10-2
D gene: TRBD2
CDR3 DNA: TGCGCCAGCAGTGGGGGCCCTAGCGGGAGCCCCGTCGGAAAAAACATTCAGTACTTC
CDR3 protein: CASSGGPSGSPVGKNIQYF

clone size: once
J gene: TRBJ1-1
V gene: TRBV6-7
D gene: .
CDR3 DNA: TGTGCCGTACCGTCCAGGTTATATGAAGCTTTCTTT
CDR3 protein: CAVPSRLYEAFF

clone size: .
J gene: TRBJ1-2
V gene: TRBV28
D gene: TRBD1
CDR3 DNA: TGTGCCAGCAGTTTATCAACAGGGGGCCCCTATGGCTACACCTTC
CDR3 protein: CASSLSTGGPYGYTF

clone size: .
J gene: TRBJ1-1
V gene: TRBV12-3/TRBV12-4
D gene: .
CDR3 DNA: TGTGCCAGCAGTTTCTTGGGGGCTGAAGCTTTCTTT
CDR3 protein: CASSFLGAEAFF

clone size: .
J gene: TRBJ2-1
V gene: TRBV5-1
D gene: TRBD2
CDR3 DNA: TGCGCCAGCAGCTTTGCTAGCGGGAGCGGCCGCTACAATGAGCAGTTCTTC
CDR3 protein: CASSFASGSGRYNEQFF

clone size: .
J gene: TRBJ2-1
V gene: TRBV5-6
D gene: TRBD1
CDR3 DNA: TGTGCCAGCAGCGCAACGGGACAGGGTGAGGATGAGCAGTTCTTC
CDR3 protein: CASSATGQGEDEQFF

clone size: .
J gene: TRBJ2-3
V gene: TRBV27
D gene: TRBD2
CDR3 DNA: TGTGCCAGCAGTATTTTAGCGGGAGGGATCACAGATACGCAGTATTTT
CDR3 protein: CASSILAGGITDTQYF

clone size: .
J gene: TRBJ2-7
V gene: TRBV28
D gene: .
CDR3 DNA: TGTGCCAGCAGTGCGACAGCCTCCTACGAGCAGTACTTC
CDR3 protein: CASSATASYEQYF

clone size: .
J gene: TRBJ1-2
V gene: TRBV11-2
D gene: .
CDR3 DNA: TGTGCCAGCAGCTTAGGCACGTCTTATGGCTACACCTTC
CDR3 protein: CASSLGTSYGYTF

clone size: .
J gene: TRBJ2-7
V gene: TRBV29-1
D gene: TRBD2
CDR3 DNA: TGCAGCGTTGAGATAGCGGGGAGTCCCGAGCAGTACTTC
CDR3 protein: CSVEIAGSPEQYF

clone size: .
J gene: TRBJ1-4
V gene: TRBV7-9
D gene: TRBD1
CDR3 DNA: TGTGCCAGCAGCTTGAGGACAGGCCGGGGGGAAAAGGAACTGTTTTTT
CDR3 protein: CASSLRTGRGEKELFF

clone size: .
J gene: TRBJ2-7
V gene: TRBV10-3
D gene: TRBD1
CDR3 DNA: TGTGCCATCAGGGGGGACAGGGTGGGCGAGCAGTACTTC
CDR3 protein: CAIRGDRVGEQYF

clone size: .
J gene: TRBJ1-2
V gene: TRBV28
D gene: TRBD1
CDR3 DNA: TGTGCCAGCAGTTCTAGAGGGACAGCATTCTATGGCTACACCTTC
CDR3 protein: CASSSRGTAFYGYTF

clone size: .
J gene: TRBJ1-4
V gene: TRBV5-4
D gene: TRBD1
CDR3 DNA: TGTGCCAGCAGCGCGGGACAGAGATTTAATGAAAAACTGTTTTTT
CDR3 protein: CASSAGQRFNEKLFF

clone size: .
J gene: TRBJ2-7
V gene: TRBV6-5
D gene: .
CDR3 DNA: TGTGCCAGCAGTCGGGACGACTCCTACGAGCAGTACTTC
CDR3 protein: CASSRDDSYEQYF

clone size: .
J gene: TRBJ1-5
V gene: TRBV19
D gene: .
CDR3 DNA: TGTGCCAGTAGTATTCGGACAGACAATCAGCCCCAGCATTTT
CDR3 protein: CASSIRTDNQPQHF

clone size: once
J gene: TRBJ1-4
V gene: TRBV14
D gene: .
CDR3 DNA: TGTGCCAGCAGCCAAGTGGGGGGGCGGACTAATGAAAAACTGTTTTTT
CDR3 protein: CASSQVGGRTNEKLFF

clone size: .
J gene: TRBJ2-5
V gene: TRBV5-1
D gene: TRBD1
CDR3 DNA: TGCGCCAGCAGCTTGGTTGGACAGGGGGGTTTGGAGACCCAGTACTTC
CDR3 protein: CASSLVGQGGLETQYF

clone size: .
J gene: TRBJ2-1
V gene: TRBV12-3/TRBV12-4
D gene: .
CDR3 DNA: TGTGCCAGCAGTCAAACCGGTGAGCAGTTCTTC
CDR3 protein: CASSQTGEQFF

clone size: .
J gene: TRBJ1-1
V gene: TRBV5-1
D gene: .
CDR3 DNA: TGCGCCAGCAGCTTTTATACCGGGACGACCGCCACTGAAGCTTTCTTT
CDR3 protein: CASSFYTGTTATEAFF

clone size: .
J gene: TRBJ2-2
V gene: TRBV4-1
D gene: .
CDR3 DNA: TGCGCCAGCAGCCAAGAGGATCGAGACACCGGGGAGCTGTTTTTT
CDR3 protein: CASSQEDRDTGELFF

clone size: .
J gene: TRBJ2-2
V gene: TRBV6-5
D gene: .
CDR3 DNA: TGTGCCAGCAGTCGGACCGGGCGAGTCGGGGAGCTGTTTTTT
CDR3 protein: CASSRTGRVGELFF

clone size: .
J gene: TRBJ1-1
V gene: TRBV2
D gene: .
CDR3 DNA: TGTGCCAGCAGCCGACGGACTGAAGCTTTCTTT
CDR3 protein: CASSRRTEAFF

clone size: .
J gene: TRBJ2-1
V gene: TRBV6-1
D gene: TRBD2
CDR3 DNA: TGTGCCAGCAGTGAATACTTAGCGGGAGCTTACAATGAGCAGTTCTTC
CDR3 protein: CASSEYLAGAYNEQFF

clone size: .
J gene: TRBJ1-5
V gene: TRBV27
D gene: .
CDR3 DNA: TGTGCCAGCAGTCCCGGTAGGAAGGGTTGCAATCAGCCCCAGCATTTT
CDR3 protein: CASSPGRKGCNQPQHF

clone size: .
J gene: TRBJ1-2
V gene: TRBV6-5
D gene: .
CDR3 DNA: TGTGCCAGCACTAAACCAGGCTATGGCTACACCTTC
CDR3 protein: CASTKPGYGYTF

clone size: .
J gene: TRBJ2-1
V gene: TRBV7-9
D gene: .
CDR3 DNA: TGTGCCAGCAGCCCGGTCCAGGGGGGGAATGAGCAGTTCTTC
CDR3 protein: CASSPVQGGNEQFF

clone size: .
J gene: TRBJ2-2
V gene: TRBV10-3
D gene: TRBD1
CDR3 DNA: TGTGCCATCAGGGTAGGGACAGCGAACACCGGGGAGCTGTTTTTT
CDR3 protein: CAIRVGTANTGELFF

clone size: .
J gene: TRBJ2-1
V gene: TRBV5-6
D gene: TRBD2
CDR3 DNA: TGTGCCAGCAGCTTGGGCGCGGGGGGCTCCTACAATGAGCAGTTCTTC
CDR3 protein: CASSLGAGGSYNEQFF

clone size: .
J gene: TRBJ1-2
V gene: TRBV27
D gene: .
CDR3 DNA: TGTGCCAGCAGTTTACAGGGGCCCTCACCATATAACTATGGCTACACCTTC
CDR3 protein: CASSLQGPSPYNYGYTF

clone size: .
J gene: TRBJ1-5
V gene: TRBV4-1
D gene: .
CDR3 DNA: TGCGCCAGCAGCCAAGATAGGGGGGCGGGTCAGCCCCAGCATTTT
CDR3 protein: CASSQDRGAGQPQHF

clone size: .
J gene: TRBJ2-1
V gene: TRBV18
D gene: .
CDR3 DNA: TGTGCCAGCTCACCATTGGATTACAATGAGCAGTTCTTC
CDR3 protein: CASSPLDYNEQFF

clone size: once
J gene: TRBJ1-2
V gene: TRBV2
D gene: TRBD1
CDR3 DNA: TGTGCCAGCAATGGACAGGGGAGAGGCTATGGCTACACCTTC
CDR3 protein: CASNGQGRGYGYTF

clone size: .
J gene: TRBJ1-5
V gene: TRBV5-5
D gene: .
CDR3 DNA: TGTGCCAGCAGCTTGTTCGGGGATAGCAATCAGCCCCAGCATTTT
CDR3 protein: CASSLFGDSNQPQHF